This TCR beta chain was identified in a study of response to subunit inactivated influenza vaccine. Whole-study findings and limits: The authors suggested that every seasonal influenza vaccination recruits few new T cells.

This clonotype showed up many times. Its antigen is not identified. TCRdb re-analysed the RT-PCR reads in MiXCR, keeping a single row per CDR3 protein. The sample shows approximately 500,000 distinct CDR3 sequences, approximately 12% of them seen only once. V lost 1 base and J lost 1, with 13 bases in between. Looked up from germline, CDR1 is DFQATT and CDR2 is SNEGSKA (reference sequence). This CDR3 is built from 15 residues. This TCR came from a man between 50 and 59 years old who received an inactivated influenza vaccine. Here the sequenced sample was PBMCs from blood, taken about 40 days after vaccination. V gene TRBV20-1 combines with J gene TRBJ1-1; D uncertain. The CDR3 DNA is TGCAGTGCTAGAGTAAGGGCACTATCGAACACTGAAGCTTTCTTT. As protein: CSARVRALSNTEAFF.